What follows are 21 T cell receptor beta chains derived from one specimen sequenced in a study of tumor and adjacent non-tumor tissue in lung cancer. This sample's RNA came from whole unsorted tissue. A modified ARM-PCR protocol with three rounds of nested PCR amplified TCRbeta. In TCRdb, the multiplex PCR reads were re-called with MiXCR into one record per CDR3 protein. Found here are just over 200,000 distinct CDR3 sequences, around 70% of them singletons; the top ten hold approximately 26%. Sample: lung tumor tissue. These receptors were collected from a man between 60 and 75 years old with non-small cell lung cancer.

Of note for this clonotype: A much larger clone is a single base away; this may be a read error. The chain joins TRBV6-6 to TRBJ1-1; maybe TRBD1 (5 bases). The CDR3 totals 14 residues. V lost 6 bases and J lost 5, with 16 bases in between. The germline gives CDR1 MNHNY, CDR2 SVGAGI (reference sequence). The CDR3 reads CASSWGSSSTEAFF. DNA for the CDR3: TGTGCCAGCAGCTGGGGGTCCTCGAGTACTGAAGCTTTCTTT.

For this clonotype: Its ends do not fully match the called genes, so a read error is possible. The chain couples TRBV12-3 or TRBV12-4 to TRBJ2-3; D not certain. The CDR3 has 15 residues. The DNA of the CDR3 is TGTGCCAGCACTTCATCTACAGCCGGCTCAGATACACAGTATTTT. It translates to CASTSSTAGSDTQYF.

As for this clonotype: A much bigger clone sits one base away, suggesting this may be a read error. V and J are TRBV20-1 and TRBJ2-3; maybe TRBD1 (6 bases). This CDR3 region has 12 residues. Germline assignment: CDR1 DFQATT and CDR2 SNEGSKA (reference sequence). The CDR3 loop reads CKGTNSRSAQYF. The CDR3 coding sequence is TGCAAAGGGACAAACAGCAGGTCTGCGCAGTATTTT.

The chain uses TRBV5-4 and TRBJ1-4; TRBD1 is a possible D gene (5 bases). The CDR3 extends over 14 amino acids. Trimming cost V 4 bases and J 5 bases, with 12 bases left between them. CDR1 SGHNT and CDR2 YYREEE come from the germline V gene (reference sequence). CDR3 loop: CASSEGSVNEKLFF. The CDR3 bases are TGTGCCAGCAGCGAGGGGAGTGTGAATGAAAAACTGTTTTTT. Full variable domain (missing parts from reference TRBV5-4 and TRBJ1-4): ETGVTQSPTHLIKTRGQQVTLRCSSQSGHNTVSWYQQALGQGPQFIFQYYREEENGRGNFPPRFSGLQFPNYSSELNVNALELDDSALYLCASSEGSVNEKLFFGSGTQLSVL.

Notes on this clonotype: At one of its ends the junction is not consistent with the germline gene, which may arise from a read error. The chain combines TRBV5-6 with TRBJ1-2; a possible D gene is TRBD1 (5 bases). The germline V gene encodes CDR1 SGHDT and CDR2 YYEEEE. The CDR3 contains 14 residues. CDR3 nucleotide sequence: TGTGCCAGCAGCTCAGGGAGGGGAATCTACGGCTATACCTTC. It yields the protein CASSSGRGIYGYTF.

Remarks on this clonotype: A single base separates this from a much larger clone, so it may be a read error. The CDR3 here is CNVEGTSSSYEQYF. CDR3 nucleotide sequence: TGCAACGTTGAAGGGACTAGCAGCTCCTACGAGCAGTACTTC. The chain has TRBV29-1 and TRBJ2-7, with 9 bases lining up with TRBD2. The CDR3 runs 14 residues. Germline CDR1 and CDR2: SQVTM and ANQGSEA.

As concerns this clonotype: At one end, the junction sequence differs from germline, possibly due to a read error. V usage is TRBV20-1 and J usage is TRBJ2-1, with no clear D. There are 17 residues in the CDR3. Germline-derived CDR1 and CDR2 are DFQATT and SNEGSKA (reference sequence). The CDR3 nucleotides are TGTAGTGCTAGAGATTGGGATATCCCTGGACCCTACAATGAGCAGTTCTTC. The encoded protein is CSARDWDIPGPYNEQFF.

A word on this clonotype: In this CDR3 the conserved last residue, phenylalanine or tryptophan, is missing, so a read error is likely. V gene TRBV12-3 or TRBV12-4 combines with J gene TRBJ1-6; D is unclear. The CDR3 length is 13 residues. Trimming removed 2 bases from V and 8 bases from J, with 7 bases in between. CDR3 nucleotides: TGTGCCAGCAGTTTACAAATTGATTCACCCCTCCACGTT. Translated: CASSLQIDSPLHV.

The V gene is TRBV20-1, the J gene TRBJ2-7; 10 bases agree with TRBD1. The germline gives CDR1 DFQATT, CDR2 SNEGSKA (reference sequence). The CDR3 is 13 residues long. The CDR3 DNA is TGCAATGTTAGAGGACAGGGGGGCCGGGAGCAGTACTTC. It yields the protein CNVRGQGGREQYF.

The rearrangement uses TRBV20-1 and TRBJ1-2; 7 nucleotides align to TRBD1. This CDR3 is 17 amino acids long. CDR1 is DFQATT, CDR2 SNEGSKA, per germline (reference sequence). The trim removed 3 bases at V and 6 bases at J, leaving 19 bases unmatched. The CDR3: CSASKGTAHRGVNGYTF. CDR3 nucleotide sequence: TGCAGTGCTAGTAAAGGGACAGCTCACCGGGGGGTAAATGGCTACACCTTC.

A note on this clonotype: A much larger clonotype is one base distant, so this may be a read error. The chain links TRBV4-3 to TRBJ1-5; possibly TRBD1 for D (6 bases). Germline CDR1 LGHNA, CDR2 YSLEER. The V and J ends lost 0 bases and 2 bases respectively, with 11 bases between them. The CDR3 is 16 amino acids. The DNA of the CDR3 is TGCGCCAGCAGCCAAGAAGACAGGTTTGGCAATCAGCCCCAGCATTTT. It is translated as CASSQEDRFGNQPQHF.

This clonotype was detected ten times or more. This rearrangement joins TRBV12-3 or TRBV12-4 to TRBJ2-7; a possible D gene is TRBD2 (6 bases). The ends were cut back, 7 bases at V and 3 bases at J, with 19 bases in the middle. CDR3 length equals 15 residues. The CDR3 DNA reads TGTGCCAGCACCCTAGGTCAACTAGCCCACTACGAGCAGTACTTC. It encodes CASTLGQLAHYEQYF.

Comment on this clonotype: A clone one base away is much larger, so this may be a read error. The conserved final phenylalanine or tryptophan is absent from the CDR3, which likely points to a read error. The chain combines TRBV5-4 with TRBJ1-1; D gene unclear. Germline CDR1 is SGHNT and CDR2 is YYREEE (reference sequence). The V end was cut by 0 bases, the J end by 1 base, with 7 bases between. The CDR3 is 14 amino acids. As DNA, the CDR3 is TGTGCCAGCAGCTTGGGACGGACGAACACTGAAGCTTTCCTT. This translates into CASSLGRTNTEAFL.

The chain has TRBV11-1 and TRBJ2-4; maybe TRBD2 (6 bases). V shed 6 bases and J shed 3 bases, with 15 bases lying between them. There are 15 residues in the CDR3. Germline values: CDR1 SGHAT, CDR2 FQDESV (reference sequence). The CDR3: CASSFCGDGKNIQYF. CDR3 DNA sequence: TGTGCCAGCAGTTTTTGCGGGGATGGCAAAAACATTCAGTACTTC.

In the case of this clonotype: Given a much more abundant clone one base away, this may be a read error. This CDR3 is missing its conserved last phenylalanine or tryptophan, likely due to a read error. The chain couples TRBV28 to TRBJ2-3; D is perhaps TRBD1 (6 bases). Trimming took off 3 bases at V and 1 base at J, with 11 bases between the two ends. The CDR3 is 15 residues long. In germline, CDR1 is MDHEN, CDR2 SYDVKM. CDR3 amino acids: CASSLRGGGTDTQYI. The CDR3 region has the DNA TGTGCCAGCAGTTTGAGAGGGGGAGGCACAGATACGCAGTATATT.

This clonotype appeared a single time. This chain's CDR3 is CASSPLRGETQYF. CDR3 sequence (DNA): TGTGCCAGCAGCCCCTTGAGGGGTGAGACCCAGTACTTC. The chain combines TRBV12-3 or TRBV12-4 with TRBJ2-5, with D perhaps being TRBD1 or TRBD2 (5 bases each). The CDR3 contains 13 residues. Trimming left V 6 bases short and J 5 bases short, with 13 bases between.

The chain links TRBV4-2 to TRBJ2-7; D not certain. The germline V gene has CDR1 LGHNA and CDR2 YNFKEQ. The CDR3 sequence is 14 residues long. The V gene lost 1 base and the J gene lost 0 bases, with 7 bases spanning the gap. The CDR3 nucleotides are TGTGCCAGCAGCCAAGCGATTAGCTCCTACGAGCAGTACTTC. It is translated as CASSQAISSYEQYF.

This clonotype was seen repeatedly, ten times or more. J is TRBJ1-2 and V is TRBV6-2 or TRBV6-3; tentative D call: TRBD1 (5 bases). V was pared by 7 bases and J by 5 bases, with 14 bases between. The germline gives CDR1 MNHEY, CDR2 SVGEGT. The CDR3 spans 13 residues. CDR3 DNA sequence: TGTGCCAGCACCGACACGGGGCGATATGGCTACACCTTC. Encoded protein: CASTDTGRYGYTF.

This chain joins TRBV7-8 and TRBJ2-3; 7 nucleotides align to TRBD2. J lost 15 bases, V lost 5 bases, and 29 bases had no gene match. The CDR3 loop spans 18 amino acids. Germline lookup yields CDR1 SGHVS and CDR2 FQNEAQ. The CDR3 DNA is TGTGCCAGCAGCCCTCTCTGGGGGGTAGCGGGCCGCACAGATACACATTATTTT. Amino acid sequence: CASSPLWGVAGRTDTHYF.

Regarding this clonotype: One base away lies a much larger clone, so this may be a sequencing read error. The rearrangement links TRBV20-1 to TRBJ2-1, with TRBD1 matching over 11 bases. Germline values: CDR1 DFQATT, CDR2 SNEGSKA (reference sequence). V shed 3 bases and J 5 bases; nucleotides not matched to a gene: 3. The CDR3 has 14 residues. CDR3 in amino acids: CSARGQGGHNEQFF. The CDR3 region has the DNA TGCAGTGCTAGGGGACAGGGGGGACACAATGAGCAGTTCTTC.

Many counts were recorded for this clonotype. The chain has TRBV5-4 and TRBJ1-1, with a weak D call TRBD1 (5 bases). The CDR3 is 15 amino acids. V shed 5 bases and J shed 4 bases, with 18 bases lying between them. Germline V gene data show CDR1 as SGHNT and CDR2 as YYREEE (reference sequence). The CDR3 sequence is CASRGLTGGSTEAFF. CDR3 sequence (DNA): TGTGCCAGCAGAGGTCTTACAGGTGGTAGCACTGAAGCTTTCTTT.